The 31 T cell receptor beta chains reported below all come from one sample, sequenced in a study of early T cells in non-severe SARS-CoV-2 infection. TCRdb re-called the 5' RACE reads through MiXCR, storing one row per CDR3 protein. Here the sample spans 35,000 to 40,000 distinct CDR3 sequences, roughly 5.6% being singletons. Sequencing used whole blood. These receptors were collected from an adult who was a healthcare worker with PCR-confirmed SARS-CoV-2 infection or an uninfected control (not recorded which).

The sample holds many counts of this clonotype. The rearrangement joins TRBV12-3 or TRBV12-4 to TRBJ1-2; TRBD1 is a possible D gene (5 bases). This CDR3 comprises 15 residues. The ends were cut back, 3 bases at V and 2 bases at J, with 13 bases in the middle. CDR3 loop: CASSLAAGLNYGYTF. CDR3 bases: TGTGCCAGCAGTTTGGCGGCAGGGCTCAACTATGGCTACACCTTC.

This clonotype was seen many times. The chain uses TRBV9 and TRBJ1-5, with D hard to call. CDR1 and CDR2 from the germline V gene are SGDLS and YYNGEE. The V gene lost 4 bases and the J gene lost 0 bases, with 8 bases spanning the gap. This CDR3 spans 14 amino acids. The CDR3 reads CASSPMNSNQPQHF. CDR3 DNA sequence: TGTGCCAGCAGCCCAATGAATAGCAATCAGCCCCAGCATTTT. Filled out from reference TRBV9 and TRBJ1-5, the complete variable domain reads DSGVTQTPKHLITATGQRVTLRCSPRSGDLSVYWYQQSLDQGLQFLIQYYNGEERAKGNILERFSAQQFPDLHSELNLSSLELGDSALYFCASSPMNSNQPQHFGDGTRLSIL.

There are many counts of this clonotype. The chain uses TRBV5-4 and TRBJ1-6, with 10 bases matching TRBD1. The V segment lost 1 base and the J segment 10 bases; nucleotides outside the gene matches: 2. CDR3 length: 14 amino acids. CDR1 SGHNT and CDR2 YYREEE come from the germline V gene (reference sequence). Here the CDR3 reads CASSLQTGGSPLHF. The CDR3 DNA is TGTGCCAGCAGCTTGCAGACAGGGGGCTCACCCCTCCACTTT.

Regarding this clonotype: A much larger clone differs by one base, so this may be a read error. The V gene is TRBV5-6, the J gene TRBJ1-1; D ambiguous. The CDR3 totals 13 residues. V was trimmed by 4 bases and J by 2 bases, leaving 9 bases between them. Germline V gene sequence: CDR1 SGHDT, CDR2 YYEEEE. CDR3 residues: CASSLPCNTEAFF. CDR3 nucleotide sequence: TGTGCCAGCAGCCTGCCGTGCAACACTGAAGCTTTCTTT. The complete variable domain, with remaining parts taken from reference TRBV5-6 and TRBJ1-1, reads DAGVTQSPTHLIKTRGQQVTLRCSPKSGHDTVSWYQQALGQGPQFIFQYYEEEERQRGNFPDRFSGHQFPNYSSELNVNALLLGDSALYLCASSLPCNTEAFFGQGTRLTVV.

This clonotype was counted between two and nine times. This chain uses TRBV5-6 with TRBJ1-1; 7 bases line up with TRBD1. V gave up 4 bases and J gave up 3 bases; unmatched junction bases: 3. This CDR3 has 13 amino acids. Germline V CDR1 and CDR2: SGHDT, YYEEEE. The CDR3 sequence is CASSPTGDTEAFF. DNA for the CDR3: TGTGCCAGCAGCCCCACAGGGGACACTGAAGCTTTCTTT.

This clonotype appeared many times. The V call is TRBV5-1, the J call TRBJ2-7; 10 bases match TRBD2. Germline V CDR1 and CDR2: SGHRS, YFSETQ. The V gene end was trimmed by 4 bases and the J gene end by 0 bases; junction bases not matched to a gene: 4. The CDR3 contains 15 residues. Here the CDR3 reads CASSPGLAVSYEQYF. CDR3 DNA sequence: TGCGCCAGCAGCCCTGGACTAGCGGTCTCCTACGAGCAGTACTTC.

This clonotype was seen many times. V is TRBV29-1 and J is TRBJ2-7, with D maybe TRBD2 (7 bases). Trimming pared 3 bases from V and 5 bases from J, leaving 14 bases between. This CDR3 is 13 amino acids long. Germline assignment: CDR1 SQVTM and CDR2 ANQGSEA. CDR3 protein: CSVEAGGPHEQYF. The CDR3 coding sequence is TGCAGCGTTGAGGCCGGGGGGCCCCACGAGCAGTACTTC.

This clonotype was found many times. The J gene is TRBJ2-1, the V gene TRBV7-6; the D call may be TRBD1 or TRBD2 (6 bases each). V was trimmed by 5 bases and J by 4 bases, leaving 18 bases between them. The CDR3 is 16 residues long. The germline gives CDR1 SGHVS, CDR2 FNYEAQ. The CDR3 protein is CASSLLWGADYNEQFF. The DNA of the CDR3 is TGTGCCAGCAGCCTACTGTGGGGGGCCGATTACAATGAGCAGTTCTTC.

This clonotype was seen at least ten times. The CDR3 sequence: CASSLGQMNTEAFF. The CDR3 region has the DNA TGTGCCAGCAGCTTGGGACAGATGAACACTGAAGCTTTCTTT. The chain recombines TRBV12-3 or TRBV12-4 with TRBJ1-1, with TRBD1 identical over 7 bases. The CDR3 runs 14 residues. V shed 6 bases, J shed 0 bases, and the junction held 4 bases outside the gene matches.

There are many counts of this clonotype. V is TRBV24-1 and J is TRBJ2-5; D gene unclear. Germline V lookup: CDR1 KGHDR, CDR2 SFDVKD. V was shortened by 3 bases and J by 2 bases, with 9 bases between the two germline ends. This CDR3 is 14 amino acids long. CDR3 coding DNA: TGTGCCACCAGTGATCGTCGGTCGCAAGAGACCCAGTACTTC. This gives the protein CATSDRRSQETQYF.

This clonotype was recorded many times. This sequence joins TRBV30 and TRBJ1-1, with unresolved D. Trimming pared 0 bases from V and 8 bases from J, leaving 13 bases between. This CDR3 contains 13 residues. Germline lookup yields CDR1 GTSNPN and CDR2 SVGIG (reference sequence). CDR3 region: CAWSVFQGTEAFF. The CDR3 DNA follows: TGTGCCTGGAGTGTATTCCAAGGAACAGAAGCTTTCTTT.

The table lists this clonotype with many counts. In DNA form, the CDR3 reads TGTGCCAGCAATTCCAACCGCATGGGCGGAGATCAGCCCCAGCATTTT. Protein: CASNSNRMGGDQPQHF. The V and J genes are TRBV6-2 or TRBV6-3 and TRBJ1-5; no clear D. Trimming took off 7 bases at V and 5 bases at J, with 21 bases between the two ends. CDR3 length equals 16 residues. Germline CDR1 is MNHEY and CDR2 is SVGEGT.

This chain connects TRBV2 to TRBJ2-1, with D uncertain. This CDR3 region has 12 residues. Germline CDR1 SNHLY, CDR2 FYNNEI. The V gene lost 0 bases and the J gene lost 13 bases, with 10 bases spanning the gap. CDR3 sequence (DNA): TGTGCCAGCAGTGAAGCCGGTCTGACCCAGTTCTTC. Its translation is CASSEAGLTQFF.

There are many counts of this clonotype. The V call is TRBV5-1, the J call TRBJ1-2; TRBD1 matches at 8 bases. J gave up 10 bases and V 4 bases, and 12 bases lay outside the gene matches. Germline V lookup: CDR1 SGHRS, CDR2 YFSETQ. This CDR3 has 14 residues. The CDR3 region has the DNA TGCGCCAGCAGCGATGACGGACAGGGTTCTGTCTACACCTTC. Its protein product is CASSDDGQGSVYTF.

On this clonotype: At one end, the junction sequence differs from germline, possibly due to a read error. CDR3 loop: CASSRQWSSYEQHF. CDR3 nucleotide sequence: TGTGCCAGCAGTAGACAGTGGAGCTCCTACGAGCAGCACTTC. The chain links TRBV28 to TRBJ2-7; D possibly corresponds to TRBD1 (5 bases). The CDR3 covers 14 residues. Per the germline V gene, CDR1 is MDHEN and CDR2 is SYDVKM. The full variable domain, with the rest looked up from reference TRBV28 and TRBJ2-7, is DVKVTQSSRYLVKRTGEKVFLECVQDMDHENMFWYRQDPGLGLRLIYFSYDVKMKEKGDIPEGYSVSREKKERFSLILESASTNQTSMYLCASSRQWSSYEQHFGPGTRLTVT.

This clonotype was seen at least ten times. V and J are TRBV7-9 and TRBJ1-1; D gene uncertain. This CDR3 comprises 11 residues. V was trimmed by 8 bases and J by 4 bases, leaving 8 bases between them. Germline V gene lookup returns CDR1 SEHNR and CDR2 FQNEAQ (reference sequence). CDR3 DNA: TGTGCCAGCGAAGGCGTCACTGAAGCTTTCTTT. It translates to CASEGVTEAFF.

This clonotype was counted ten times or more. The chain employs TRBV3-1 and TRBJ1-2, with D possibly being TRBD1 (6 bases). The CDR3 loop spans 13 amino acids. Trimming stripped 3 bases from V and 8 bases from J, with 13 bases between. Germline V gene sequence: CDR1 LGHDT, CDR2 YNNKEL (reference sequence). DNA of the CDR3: TGTGCCAGCAGCCATTCGGTCAGGGGCGGCTACACCTTC. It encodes CASSHSVRGGYTF.

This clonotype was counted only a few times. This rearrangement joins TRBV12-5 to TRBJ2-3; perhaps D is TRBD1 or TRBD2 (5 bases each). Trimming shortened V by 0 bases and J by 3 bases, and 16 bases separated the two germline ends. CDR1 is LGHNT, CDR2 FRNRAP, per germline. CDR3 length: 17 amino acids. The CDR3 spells CASGLVRGWPGTDTQYF. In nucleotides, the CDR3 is TGTGCTAGTGGTTTGGTAAGGGGCTGGCCGGGGACAGATACGCAGTATTTT.

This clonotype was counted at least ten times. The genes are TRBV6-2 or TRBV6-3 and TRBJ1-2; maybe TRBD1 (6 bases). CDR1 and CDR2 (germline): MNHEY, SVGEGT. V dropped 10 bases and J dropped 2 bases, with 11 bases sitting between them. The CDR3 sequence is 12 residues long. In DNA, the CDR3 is TGTGCCACAAATCAGGGGAACTATGGCTACACCTTC. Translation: CATNQGNYGYTF.

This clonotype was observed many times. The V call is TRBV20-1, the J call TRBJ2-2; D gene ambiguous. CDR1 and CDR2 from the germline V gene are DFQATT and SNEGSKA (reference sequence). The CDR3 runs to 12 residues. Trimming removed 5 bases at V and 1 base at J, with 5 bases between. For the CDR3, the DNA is TGCAGTGCTTACTTGAACACCGGGGAGCTGTTTTTT. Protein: CSAYLNTGELFF.

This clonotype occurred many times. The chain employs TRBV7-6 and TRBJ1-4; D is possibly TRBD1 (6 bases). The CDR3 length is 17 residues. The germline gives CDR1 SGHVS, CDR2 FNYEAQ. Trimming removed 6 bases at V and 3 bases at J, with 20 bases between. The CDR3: CASSTRRGRGANEKLFF. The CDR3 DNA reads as TGTGCCAGCAGTACGCGCCGGGGCAGGGGAGCTAATGAAAAACTGTTTTTT. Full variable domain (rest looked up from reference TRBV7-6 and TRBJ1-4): GAGVSQSPRYKVTKRGQDVALRCDPISGHVSLYWYRQALGQGPEFLTYFNYEAQQDKSGLPNDRFSAERPEGSISTLTIQRTEQRDSAMYRCASSTRRGRGANEKLFFGSGTQLSVL.

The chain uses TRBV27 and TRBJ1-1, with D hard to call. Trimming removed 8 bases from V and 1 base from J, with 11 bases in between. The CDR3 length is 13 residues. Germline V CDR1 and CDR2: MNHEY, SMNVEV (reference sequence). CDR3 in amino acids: CASSVSRNTEAFF. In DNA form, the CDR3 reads TGTGCCAGCTCAGTTAGTCGGAACACTGAAGCTTTCTTT.

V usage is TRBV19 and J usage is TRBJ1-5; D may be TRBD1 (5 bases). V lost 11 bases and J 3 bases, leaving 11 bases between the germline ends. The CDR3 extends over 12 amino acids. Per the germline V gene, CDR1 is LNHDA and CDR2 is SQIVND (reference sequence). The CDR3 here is CACRDLNQPQHF. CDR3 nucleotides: TGTGCCTGCCGGGACCTCAATCAGCCCCAGCATTTT.

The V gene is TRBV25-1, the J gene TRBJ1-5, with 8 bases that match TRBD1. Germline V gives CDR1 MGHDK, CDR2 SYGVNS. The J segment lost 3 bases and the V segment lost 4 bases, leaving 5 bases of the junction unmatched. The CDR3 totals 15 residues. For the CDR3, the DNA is TGTGCCAGCAGTGGGGACAGGCTCAACAATCAGCCCCAGCATTTT. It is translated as CASSGDRLNNQPQHF.

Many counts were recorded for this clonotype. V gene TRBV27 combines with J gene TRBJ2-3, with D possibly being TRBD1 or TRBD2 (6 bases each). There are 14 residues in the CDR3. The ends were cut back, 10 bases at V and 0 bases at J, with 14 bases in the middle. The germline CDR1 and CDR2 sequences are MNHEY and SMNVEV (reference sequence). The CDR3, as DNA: TGTGCCACAAGGGGGACTCCAAGCACAGATACGCAGTATTTT. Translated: CATRGTPSTDTQYF.

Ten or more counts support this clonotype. CDR3 DNA sequence: TGTGCCAGCAGCCAAGATAGAAACCGTCGTCTGGCTACGCAGTATTTT. Its protein is CASSQDRNRRLATQYF. The chain joins TRBV14 to TRBJ2-3; D not resolved. Trimming removed 0 bases from V and 8 bases from J, with 18 bases in between. This CDR3 comprises 16 residues. Germline CDR1 is SGHDN and CDR2 is FVKESK.

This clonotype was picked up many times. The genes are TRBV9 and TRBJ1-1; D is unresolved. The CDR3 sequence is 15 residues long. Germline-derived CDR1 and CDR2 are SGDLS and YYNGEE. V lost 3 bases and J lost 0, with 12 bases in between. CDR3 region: CASSAPTGMNTEAFF. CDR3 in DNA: TGTGCCAGCAGCGCCCCCACCGGAATGAACACTGAAGCTTTCTTT.

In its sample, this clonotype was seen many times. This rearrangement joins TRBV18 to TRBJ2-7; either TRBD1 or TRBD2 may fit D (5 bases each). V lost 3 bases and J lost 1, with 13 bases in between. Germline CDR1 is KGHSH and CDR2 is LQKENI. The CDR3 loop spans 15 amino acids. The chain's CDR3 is CASSPGGGASYEQYF. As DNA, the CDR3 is TGTGCCAGCTCACCGGGTGGGGGAGCATCCTACGAGCAGTACTTC. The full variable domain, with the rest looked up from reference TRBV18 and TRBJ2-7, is NAGVMQNPRHLVRRRGQEARLRCSPMKGHSHVYWYRQLPEEGLKFMVYLQKENIIDESGMPKERFSAEFPKEGPSILRIQQVVRGDSAAYFCASSPGGGASYEQYFGPGTRLTVT.

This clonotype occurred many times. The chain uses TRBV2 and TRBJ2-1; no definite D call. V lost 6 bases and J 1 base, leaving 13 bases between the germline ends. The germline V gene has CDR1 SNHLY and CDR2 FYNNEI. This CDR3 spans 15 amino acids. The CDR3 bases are TGTGCCAGCAGCGGAGCTATCAGGTCCTACAATGAGCAGTTCTTC. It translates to CASSGAIRSYNEQFF. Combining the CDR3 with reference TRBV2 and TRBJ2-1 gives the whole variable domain EPEVTQTPSHQVTQMGQEVILRCVPISNHLYFYWYRQILGQKVEFLVSFYNNEISEKSEIFDDQFSVERPDGSNFTLKIRSTKLEDSAMYFCASSGAIRSYNEQFFGPGTRLTVL.

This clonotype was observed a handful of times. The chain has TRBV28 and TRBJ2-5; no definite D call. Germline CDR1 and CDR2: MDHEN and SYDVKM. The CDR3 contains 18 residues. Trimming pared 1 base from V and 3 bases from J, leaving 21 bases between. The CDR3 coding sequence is TGTGCCAGCAGTTTATCCCCCGGGCTCGGTAGCTTTAAAGAGACCCAGTACTTC. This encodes CASSLSPGLGSFKETQYF.

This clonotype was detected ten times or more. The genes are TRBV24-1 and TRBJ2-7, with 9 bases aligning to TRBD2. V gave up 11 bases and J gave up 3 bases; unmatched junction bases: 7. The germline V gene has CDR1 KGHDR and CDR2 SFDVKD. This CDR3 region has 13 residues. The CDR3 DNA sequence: TGTGCCATCATGACTAGCGGCCGCTACGAGCAGTACTTC. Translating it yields CAIMTSGRYEQYF.